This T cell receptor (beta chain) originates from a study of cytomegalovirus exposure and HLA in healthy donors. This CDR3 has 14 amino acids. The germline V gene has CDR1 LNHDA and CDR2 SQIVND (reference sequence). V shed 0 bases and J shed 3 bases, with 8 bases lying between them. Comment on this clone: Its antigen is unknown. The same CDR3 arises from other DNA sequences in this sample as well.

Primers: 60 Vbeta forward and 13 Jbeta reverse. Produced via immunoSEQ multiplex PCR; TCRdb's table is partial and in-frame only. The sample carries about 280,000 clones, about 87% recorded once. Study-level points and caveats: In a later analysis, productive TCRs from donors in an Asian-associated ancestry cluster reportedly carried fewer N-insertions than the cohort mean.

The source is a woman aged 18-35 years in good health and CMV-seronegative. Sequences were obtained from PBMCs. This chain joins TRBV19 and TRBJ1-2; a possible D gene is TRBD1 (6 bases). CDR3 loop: CASSIETGYYGYTF. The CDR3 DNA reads TGTGCCAGTAGTATAGAAACAGGGTACTATGGCTACACCTTC. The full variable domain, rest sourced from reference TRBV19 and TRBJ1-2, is DGGITQSPKYLFRKEGQNVTLSCEQNLNHDAMYWYRQDPGQGLRLIYYSQIVNDFQKGDIAEGYSVSREKKESFPLTVTSAQKNPTAFYLCASSIETGYYGYTFGSGTRLTVV.